This record covers a single T cell receptor beta chain. What it recognizes is unknown. The data were taken from a study of graft-versus-host responses after intestinal transplantation. This table comes from immunoSEQ multiplex PCR, and its TCRdb copy is limited to in-frame clones, with some not included. The sample yields 15,000 to 20,000 clones, approximately 82% seen once. Study-level results: GvH clones turned up in recipient marrow; some had shown up first in ileum or blood. Maximum circulating GvH clone levels tracked with early post-transplant HvG decreases.

The graft tissue was processed, and this released both intraepithelial and lamina propria lymphocytes. With 9 bases removed from V and 0 bases from J, the gap between germline ends came to 10 bases. The germline V gene has CDR1 SGDLS and CDR2 YYNGEE. This CDR3 is 14 amino acids long. The TCR originated in a human patient who received an intestinal transplant, so some T cells may come from the graft donor. This sample comprised ileum tissue, obtained 17 days after transplant. The V gene is TRBV9, the J gene TRBJ2-6; possible D gene TRBD1, 6 bases. The CDR3 nucleotides are TGTGCCACTACAGGGAGCTCTGGGGCCAACGTCCTGACTTTC. As protein: CATTGSSGANVLTF.